This is a list of T cell receptor beta chains from one sample in a study of a mutant IDH1 vaccine in newly diagnosed glioma. The assay was immunoSEQ multiplex PCR, and TCRdb's table has in-frame clones only and misses some. The sample has 92,000 or so clones; approximately 80% are singletons. The starting material was PBMCs, obtained from a glioma patient treated with radiotherapy, temozolomide or both. The source is a man aged 35-49 years with glioma. Some clones in this sample may be carry-over from other donors' samples. CDR3s leave out the opening cysteine and the closing phenylalanine or tryptophan. The D gene is left open where the match is weak.

>TRBV18|.
ASSLTGRTNYGYT
>TRBV5-1|.
ASSPGTRVGTLH
>TRBV27|.
ASSPRRGVRNSPLH
>TRBV5-1|TRBD2
ASSLASGRPQY
>TRBV5-4|TRBD1
ASSFGTGPDTQY
>TRBV5-4|.
ASSLAMGYEQY
>TRBV5-4|.
ASSGGRGDTQY
>TRBV7-2|TRBD1
ASSPSGTVNTGELF
>TRBV7-8|TRBD1
ASSSNRGRNYGYT
>TRBV16|.
ASSPPPARGHDGYT
>TRBV4-2|TRBD2
ASSQFPGGAQGYEQY
>TRBV2|.
ASSDPGRPRDEKLF
>TRBV29-1|TRBD1
SVGGGFYGYT
>TRBV5-1|.
ASSSDWETQY